The 15 T cell receptor beta chains reported below all come from one sample, sequenced in a study of blood T cell repertoires in COVID-19. Here immunoSEQ multiplex PCR was the method, and the copy in TCRdb shows in-frame clones only, minus some. The sample carries roughly 380,000 clones, about 90% recorded once. Sequenced sample: PBMCs or T cells enriched from blood (not recorded which). The receptors derive from a man aged 25-40 years who had recovered from COVID-19.

CDR3 nucleotides: TGTGCCAGCAGCCAAGGTTCAGGGGCCGGAGAGACCCAGTACTTC. Translation: CASSQGSGAGETQYF. The chain couples TRBV3-1 (or the pseudogene TRBV3-2) to TRBJ2-5, with TRBD1 as a possible D gene (6 bases). Trimming left V 1 base short and J 4 bases short, with 13 bases between. Germline V gene sequence: CDR1 LGHDT, CDR2 YNNKEL (reference sequence). The CDR3 has 15 residues.

CDR3: CASSPERGQNSPLHF. CDR3 in DNA: TGCGCCAGCAGCCCAGAAAGGGGACAAAATTCACCCCTCCACTTT. The genes are TRBV5-1 and TRBJ1-6; possible D gene TRBD1, 6 bases. Trimming took 4 bases from V and 7 from J, leaving 15 bases between them. Germline CDR1 reads SGHRS; CDR2 reads YFSETQ. This CDR3 comprises 15 residues.

The chain has TRBV5-5 and TRBJ1-1, with TRBD1 matching over 8 bases. The V gene end was trimmed by 0 bases and the J gene end by 5 bases; junction bases not matched to a gene: 3. This CDR3 is built from 14 residues. Germline CDR1 is SGHKS and CDR2 is YYEKEE (reference sequence). CDR3 nucleotides: TGTGCCAGCAGCTTGGCAGGGGGCCTTACTGAAGCTTTCTTT. It is translated as CASSLAGGLTEAFF.

The V and J genes are TRBV3-1 (or the pseudogene TRBV3-2) and TRBJ1-3, with 8 bases aligning to TRBD1. Trimming cost V 2 bases and J 1 base; bases outside gene matches: 16. The CDR3 contains 20 residues. CDR1 and CDR2 (germline): LGHDT, YNNKEL (reference sequence). CDR3 region: CASSQFTYVGTGSSGNTIYF. The CDR3 coding sequence is TGTGCCAGCAGCCAATTTACGTATGTGGGGACAGGATCTTCTGGAAACACCATATATTTT.

The chain carries TRBV10-3 and TRBJ2-1; 8 positions agree with TRBD1. Looked up from germline, CDR1 is ENHRY and CDR2 is SYGVKD. With V trimmed by 0 bases and J by 12 bases, 7 bases remained unmatched. The length of the CDR3 is 14 residues. The CDR3 region has the DNA TGTGCCATCAGTGAGTCTTTACTCAGGGGGCGGCAGTTCTTC. Residues: CAISESLLRGRQFF.

The CDR3 nucleotides read TGTGCCAGCAGTAGGTCCGGGGGGGGAGATGAGTACTTC. Its translation is CASSRSGGGDEYF. This sequence joins TRBV2 and TRBJ2-7, with 8 positions matching TRBD2. The CDR3 runs 13 residues. Germline V lookup: CDR1 SNHLY, CDR2 FYNNEI. J gave up 11 bases and V 5 bases, and 11 bases lay outside the gene matches.

The chain employs TRBV5-4 and TRBJ1-2, with TRBD1 as a possible D gene (6 bases). Germline lookup yields CDR1 SGHNT and CDR2 YYREEE (reference sequence). Trimming took 7 bases from V and 4 from J, leaving 29 bases between them. The CDR3 length is 18 residues. The DNA for the CDR3 is TGTGCCAGCCGAATATTAGGGCCAGGGGTTCCTGGCGGCTATGGCTACACCTTC. Protein: CASRILGPGVPGGYGYTF.

The DNA of the CDR3 is TGTGCCAGCAGACGACAGACCACAACTAATGAAAAACTGTTTTTT. Translating gives CASRRQTTTNEKLFF. The chain combines TRBV2 with TRBJ1-4; D may be TRBD1 (5 bases). The V end was cut by 6 bases, the J end by 0 bases, with 11 bases between. CDR1 is SNHLY and CDR2 is FYNNEI in the germline V gene. The CDR3 spans 15 residues.

The chain couples TRBV6-2 or TRBV6-3 to TRBJ1-5; TRBD1 matches at 8 bases. This CDR3 region has 15 residues. Losses at the gene ends were 4 bases for V and 7 bases for J; bases not matched to a gene: 9. CDR1 and CDR2 (germline): MNHEY, SVGEGT. The CDR3 DNA is TGTGCCAGCAGTTCGCAGGGAACAGGGGGACAGCCCCAGCATTTT. It yields the protein CASSSQGTGGQPQHF.

This clone has a handful of counts. The chain has TRBV7-2 and TRBJ2-1; D not resolved. The CDR3 covers 14 residues. Germline V gene sequence: CDR1 SGHTA, CDR2 FQGNSA. V lost 5 bases and J 3 bases, leaving 11 bases between the germline ends. This chain's CDR3 is CASSHPGGYNEQFF. In DNA, the CDR3 is TGTGCCAGCAGCCACCCGGGTGGCTACAATGAGCAGTTCTTC.

This clone was found a few times. J is TRBJ2-7 and V is TRBV4-1; 7 bases fit TRBD1. Germline V gene data show CDR1 as MGHRA and CDR2 as YSYEKL. Trimming cost V 0 bases and J 3 bases; bases outside gene matches: 5. The CDR3 has 15 residues. The CDR3 region is CASSQEIQGFYEQYF. The CDR3, as DNA: TGCGCCAGCAGCCAAGAAATACAGGGGTTCTACGAGCAGTACTTC.

This chain links TRBV14 with TRBJ2-5; the match to TRBD1 covers 10 bases. Germline loops: CDR1 SGHDN, CDR2 FVKESK. The V segment lost 3 bases and the J segment 5 bases; nucleotides outside the gene matches: 3. This CDR3 is 14 amino acids long. CDR3 bases: TGTGCCAGCAGCCAGGGACAGGGGCTGGAGACCCAGTACTTC. Translation gives CASSQGQGLETQYF.

The chain combines TRBV19 with TRBJ1-2; a weak D match, TRBD1 (5 bases). Trimming took off 1 base at V and 7 bases at J, with 16 bases between the two ends. Looked up from germline, CDR1 is LNHDA and CDR2 is SQIVND (reference sequence). The CDR3 is 15 amino acids. The CDR3 region is CASSIGPGTGVGYTF. CDR3 in DNA: TGTGCCAGTAGTATAGGGCCAGGGACGGGGGTTGGCTACACCTTC. Drawing the rest from reference TRBV19 and TRBJ1-2, the complete variable domain is DGGITQSPKYLFRKEGQNVTLSCEQNLNHDAMYWYRQDPGQGLRLIYYSQIVNDFQKGDIAEGYSVSREKKESFPLTVTSAQKNPTAFYLCASSIGPGTGVGYTFGSGTRLTVV.

The genes are TRBV5-6 and TRBJ1-5; 9 nucleotides align to TRBD1. V trimming: 3 bases; J trimming: 2 bases; junction bases outside the gene matches: 3. CDR1 and CDR2 (germline): SGHDT, YYEEEE. The CDR3 extends over 15 amino acids. The CDR3 region has the DNA TGTGCCAGCAGCTACAGGACAGGGGGCAATCAGCCCCAGCATTTT. This translates into CASSYRTGGNQPQHF.

This chain links TRBV7-4 with TRBJ2-3; the D gene is possibly TRBD2 (7 bases). The CDR3 runs 16 residues. V was pared by 7 bases and J by 0 bases, with 17 bases between. Germline V gene lookup returns CDR1 SGHVT and CDR2 SQSDAQ. CDR3 nucleotides: TGTGCCAGCACTCCGGAGGGGGGGTTGAGCACAGATACGCAGTATTTT. Translated, it gives CASTPEGGLSTDTQYF.